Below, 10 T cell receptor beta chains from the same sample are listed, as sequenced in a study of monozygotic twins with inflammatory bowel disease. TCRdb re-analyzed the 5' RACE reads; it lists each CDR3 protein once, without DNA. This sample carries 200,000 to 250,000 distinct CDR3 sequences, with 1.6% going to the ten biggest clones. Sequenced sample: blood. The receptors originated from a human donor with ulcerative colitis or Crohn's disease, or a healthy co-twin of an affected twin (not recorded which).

CDR3: CASSRRGDGSPLHF. The V and J genes are TRBV5-1 and TRBJ1-6; lacking DNA, the TRBD1 call made by TCRdb goes unchecked. This CDR3 is built from 14 residues. Looked up from germline, CDR1 is SGHRS and CDR2 is YFSETQ.

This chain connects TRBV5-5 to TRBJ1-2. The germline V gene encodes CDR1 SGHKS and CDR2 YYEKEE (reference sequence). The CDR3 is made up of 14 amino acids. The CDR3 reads CASSPRTAVYGYTF.

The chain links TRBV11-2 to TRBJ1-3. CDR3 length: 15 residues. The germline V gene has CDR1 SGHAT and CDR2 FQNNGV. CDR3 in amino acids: CASSLDGRSGNTIYF.

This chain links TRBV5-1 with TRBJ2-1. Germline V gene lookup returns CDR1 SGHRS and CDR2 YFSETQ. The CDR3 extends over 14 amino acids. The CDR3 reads CASSPSSRTDEQFF.

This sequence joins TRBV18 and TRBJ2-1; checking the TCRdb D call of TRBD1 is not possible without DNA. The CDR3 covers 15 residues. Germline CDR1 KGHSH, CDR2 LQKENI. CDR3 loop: CASSPQVPPYNEQFF. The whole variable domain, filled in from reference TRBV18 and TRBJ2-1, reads NAGVMQNPRHLVRRRGQEARLRCSPMKGHSHVYWYRQLPEEGLKFMVYLQKENIIDESGMPKERFSAEFPKEGPSILRIQQVVRGDSAAYFCASSPQVPPYNEQFFGPGTRLTVL.

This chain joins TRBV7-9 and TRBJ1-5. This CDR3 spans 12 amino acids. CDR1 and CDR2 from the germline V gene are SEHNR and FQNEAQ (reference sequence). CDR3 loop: CASSSQNQPQHF.

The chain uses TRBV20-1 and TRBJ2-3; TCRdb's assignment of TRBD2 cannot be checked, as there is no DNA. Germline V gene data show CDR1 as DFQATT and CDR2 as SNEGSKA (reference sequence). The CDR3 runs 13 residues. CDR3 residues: CSLERGGWDTQYF.

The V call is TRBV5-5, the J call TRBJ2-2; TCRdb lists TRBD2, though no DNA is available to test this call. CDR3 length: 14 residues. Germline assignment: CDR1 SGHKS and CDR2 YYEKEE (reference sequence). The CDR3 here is CASGLTTWTGELFF.

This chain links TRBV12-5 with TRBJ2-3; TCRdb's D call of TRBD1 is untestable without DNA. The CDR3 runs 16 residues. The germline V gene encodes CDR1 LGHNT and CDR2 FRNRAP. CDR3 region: CASGLGHGGRTDTQYF.

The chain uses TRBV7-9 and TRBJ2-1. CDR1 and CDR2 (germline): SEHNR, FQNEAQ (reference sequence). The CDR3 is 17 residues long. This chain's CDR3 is CASSLALRIPSYNEQFF.